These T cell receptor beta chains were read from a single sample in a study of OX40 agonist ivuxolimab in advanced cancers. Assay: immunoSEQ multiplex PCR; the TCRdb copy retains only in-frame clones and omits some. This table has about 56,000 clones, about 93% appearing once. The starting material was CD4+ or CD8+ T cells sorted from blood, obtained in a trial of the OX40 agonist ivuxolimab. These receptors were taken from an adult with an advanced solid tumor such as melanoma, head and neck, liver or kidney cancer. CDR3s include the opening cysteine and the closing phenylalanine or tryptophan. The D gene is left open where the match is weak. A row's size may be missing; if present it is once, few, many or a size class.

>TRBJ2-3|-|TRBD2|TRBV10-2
CASSGGSGRARRITDTQYF
TGCGCCAGCAGTGGGGGTAGCGGGAGGGCGCGCAGGATCACAGATACGCAGTATTTT
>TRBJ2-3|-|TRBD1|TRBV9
CASSPPTGTEIDTQYF
TGTGCCAGCAGCCCACCGACCGGGACAGAGATAGATACGCAGTATTTT
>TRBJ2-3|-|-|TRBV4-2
CASSQLGGGLSTDTQYF
TGTGCCAGCAGCCAGCTAGGGGGGGGGCTTAGCACAGATACGCAGTATTTT
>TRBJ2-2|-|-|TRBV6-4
CASSSGFFYGDGNTGELFF
TGTGCCAGCAGCAGCGGGTTTTTCTATGGGGACGGGAACACCGGGGAGCTGTTTTTT
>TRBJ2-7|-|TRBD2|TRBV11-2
CASSSPAGAYEQYF
TGTGCCAGCAGCTCCCCAGCGGGAGCCTACGAGCAGTACTTC
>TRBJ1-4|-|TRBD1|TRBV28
CASSPQGADNEKLFF
TGTGCCAGCAGTCCCCAGGGGGCTGATAATGAAAAACTGTTTTTT
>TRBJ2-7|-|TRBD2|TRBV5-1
CASSPTSGRTDYEQYF
TGCGCCAGCAGCCCCACTAGCGGGAGGACTGACTACGAGCAGTACTTC
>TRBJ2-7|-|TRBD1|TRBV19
CASSPTGGGEQYF
TGTGCCAGTAGCCCGACAGGGGGCGGCGAGCAGTACTTC
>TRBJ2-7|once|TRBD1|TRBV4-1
CASSQEYGTGTYEQYF
TGCGCCAGCAGCCAAGAATACGGGACAGGGACCTACGAGCAGTACTTC
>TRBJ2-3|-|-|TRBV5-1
CASSLATGSSTDTQYF
TGCGCCAGCAGCTTGGCTACGGGATCTAGCACAGATACGCAGTATTTT
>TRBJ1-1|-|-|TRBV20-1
CSATGNTEAFF
TGCAGTGCTACAGGGAACACTGAAGCTTTCTTT
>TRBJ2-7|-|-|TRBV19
CASSAAGTQSGYEQYF
TGTGCCAGTAGTGCAGCCGGGACACAAAGCGGATACGAGCAGTACTTC
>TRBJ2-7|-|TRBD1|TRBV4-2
CASSQVETGGYEQYF
TGTGCCAGCAGCCAAGTTGAGACAGGGGGGTACGAGCAGTACTTC
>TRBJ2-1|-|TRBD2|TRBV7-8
CASSLLGTSGYNEQFF
TGTGCCAGCAGCTTACTGGGGACTAGCGGCTACAATGAGCAGTTCTTC
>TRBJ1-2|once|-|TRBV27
CASSFLMGGVGYTF
TGTGCCAGCAGTTTTCTTATGGGGGGCGTTGGCTACACCTTC
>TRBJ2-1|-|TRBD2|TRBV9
CASSGTSKNEQFF
TGTGCCAGCAGCGGGACTAGTAAGAATGAGCAGTTCTTC
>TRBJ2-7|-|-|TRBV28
CASSSIGYEQYF
TGTGCCAGCAGTTCGATTGGGTACGAGCAGTACTTC
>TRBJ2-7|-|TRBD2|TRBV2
CASRPGSGSFYEQYF
TGTGCCAGCAGACCAGGTAGCGGGTCCTTTTACGAGCAGTACTTC
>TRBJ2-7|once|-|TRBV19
CASSMGGSSYEQYF
TGTGCCAGTAGTATGGGCGGTAGCTCCTACGAGCAGTACTTC
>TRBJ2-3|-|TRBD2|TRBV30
CAFSIAGGADTQYF
TGTGCCTTCTCTATAGCGGGAGGCGCAGATACGCAGTATTTT
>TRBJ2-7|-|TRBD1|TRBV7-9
CASEEGQGLYEQYF
TGTGCCAGCGAGGAGGGACAGGGACTCTACGAGCAGTACTTC
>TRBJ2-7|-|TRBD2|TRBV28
CASSSGRISSGYEQYF
TGTGCCAGCAGTTCCGGACGGATCTCTAGCGGGTACGAGCAGTACTTC
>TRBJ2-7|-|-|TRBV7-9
CASSLAGSYEQYF
TGTGCCAGCAGCTTAGCCGGGAGCTACGAGCAGTACTTC
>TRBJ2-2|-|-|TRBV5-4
CASSPQLASDTGELFF
TGTGCCAGCAGCCCCCAACTAGCTTCGGACACCGGGGAGCTGTTTTTT
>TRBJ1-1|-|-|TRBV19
CASSTPRDINTEAFF
TGTGCCAGTAGTACGCCCAGGGACATTAACACTGAAGCTTTCTTT
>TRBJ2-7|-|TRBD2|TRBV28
CASSPIGLAGFDYEQYF
TGTGCCAGCAGTCCCATCGGACTAGCGGGATTTGACTACGAGCAGTACTTC
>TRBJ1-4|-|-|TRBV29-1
CSVVDTGNEKLFF
TGCAGCGTTGTCGACACGGGTAATGAAAAACTGTTTTTT